The rows below give T cell receptor beta chains drawn from one sample of a study of CD8+ T cells in alopecia areata. The repertoire was sequenced with immunoSEQ multiplex PCR; TCRdb's copy has only in-frame clones and lacks some. The table shows about 200,000 clones, with about 56% occurring only once. The source material was CD8+ T cells sorted from blood. These receptors were obtained from a human donor in good health. The CDR3 runs from the conserved cysteine through the conserved F or W. The D gene is left open where the match is weak. The size of a clone is reported for some rows only, either as once, few or many, or as a class for expanded clones.

D | size | J | V | DNA | CDR3
. | few | TRBJ2-1 | TRBV4-1 | TGCGCCAGCAGCCATGGCGGAGAGAATGAGCAGTTCTTC | CASSHGGENEQFF
. | . | TRBJ2-7 | TRBV11-2 | TGTGCCAGCAGCTTAGACGTAGGGGTGGTAGAAGAGCAGTACTTC | CASSLDVGVVEEQYF
TRBD1 | . | TRBJ2-7 | TRBV11-2 | TGTGCCAGCAGCTTAGGGACAGGGAACTACGAGCAGTACTTC | CASSLGTGNYEQYF
TRBD1 | . | TRBJ2-7 | TRBV27 | TGTGCCAGCCAGGGACAGGGGATTTACGAGCAGTACTTC | CASQGQGIYEQYF
. | . | TRBJ1-2 | TRBV29-1 | TGCAGCGTTCCTGAAAAGGCCTTGGAAGGCTACACCTTC | CSVPEKALEGYTF
. | . | TRBJ1-2 | TRBV5-1 | TGCGCCAGCAGTTCTACAAGCCACCCTTCTAACTATGGCTACACCTTC | CASSSTSHPSNYGYTF
TRBD1 | . | TRBJ2-7 | TRBV11-2 | TGTGCCAGCAGCCCGGGACAGGGAGGGAACGAGCAGTACTTC | CASSPGQGGNEQYF
. | . | TRBJ2-5 | TRBV6-5 | TGTGCCAGCAGTCCTCTGGCAGGGGAAGAGACCCAGTACTTC | CASSPLAGEETQYF
TRBD2 | . | TRBJ2-1 | TRBV5-6 | TGTGGGTCGGGGGCTAGCGGGACATACAATGAGCAGTTCTTC | CGSGASGTYNEQFF
TRBD1 | . | TRBJ1-1 | TRBV5-6 | TGTGCCAGCAGCCCGGCGAACAGGGGGCGGGCTTTCTTT | CASSPANRGRAFF
. | . | TRBJ2-5 | TRBV7-2 | TGTGCCAGCAGCTTACCGTCATGGCGAATAGCAGGGTCAGAGACCCAGTACTTC | CASSLPSWRIAGSETQYF
TRBD1 | . | TRBJ2-7 | TRBV19 | TGTGCCAGTAGTGTCCCGGGACAGGGGGCCTACGAGCAGTACTTC | CASSVPGQGAYEQYF
. | few | TRBJ1-3 | TRBV7-9 | TGTGCCAGCAGCCCGCGGACCGTTGGCGACACCATATATTTT | CASSPRTVGDTIYF
. | . | TRBJ2-1 | TRBV11-2 | TGTGCCAGCAGCTTAGGTAACAATGAGCAGTTCTTC | CASSLGNNEQFF
. | . | TRBJ2-7 | TRBV13 | TGTGCCAGCAGCCAACCTGGACGTGGCTCCTACGAGCAGTACTTC | CASSQPGRGSYEQYF
TRBD1 | few | TRBJ1-5 | TRBV19 | TGTGCCAGTAGTTCGACACGGACAGGGAATCAGCCCCAGCATTTT | CASSSTRTGNQPQHF
TRBD2 | . | TRBJ2-3 | TRBV5-1 | TGCGCCAGCAGCGTGGGACTAGCGGGGGCTAAGAGCACAGATACGCAGTATTTT | CASSVGLAGAKSTDTQYF
. | . | TRBJ2-5 | TRBV13 | TGTGCCAGCAGCTGGTATGCGGGGGAGACCCAGTACTTC | CASSWYAGETQYF
. | . | TRBJ2-7 | TRBV9 | TGTGCCAGCAGCGCCCCGAGTGCCCGGAGCTCCTACGAGCAGTACTTC | CASSAPSARSSYEQYF
. | few | TRBJ2-2 | TRBV11-2 | TGTGCCAGCAGGATAGACACCGGGGAGCTGTTTTTT | CASRIDTGELFF
. | . | TRBJ1-1 | TRBV7-9 | TGTGCCAGCAGTCTAGGGGTAACTGAAGCTTTCTTT | CASSLGVTEAFF
. | . | TRBJ2-1 | TRBV7-2 | TGTGCCAGCACCTTGGCGGTAAGGGAATCCTACAATGAGCAGTTCTTC | CASTLAVRESYNEQFF